The present T cell receptor (beta chain) was sequenced within a study of T cell responses to AZD1222 COVID-19 vaccine. For this clone: Its target is not known.

The method was immunoSEQ multiplex PCR; TCRdb's version includes in-frame clones alone and lacks a portion of them. Of 100,000 to 150,000 clones listed, 80% to 95% are singletons. Overall study findings and caveats: Vaccine-related CD4 TCRs covered spike, predominating at 160-218 and 743-854. Epitopes outside B.1.351 and B.1.1.7 mutated regions reportedly drew nearly half of spike TCRs. Only after the peak T cell response were repertoires sampled.

The CDR3 runs to 16 residues. V was trimmed by 1 base and J by 4 bases, leaving 16 bases between them. The germline CDR1 and CDR2 sequences are KGHSH and LQKENI. Specimen: peripheral blood, collected 28 days after the second AZD1222 dose. The rearrangement uses TRBV18 and TRBJ1-1; D uncertain. This receptor was obtained from an adult who received the AZD1222 COVID-19 vaccine. As DNA, the CDR3 is TGTGCCAGCTCACCACTTTTCCCCGGGGTCGGCACTGAAGCTTTCTTT. Its protein product is CASSPLFPGVGTEAFF.